This is a list of T cell receptor beta chains from one sample in a study of liver allograft versus peripheral blood T cells. TCRdb used MiXCR to reprocess the reads, holding one entry per CDR3 protein. The listing records 30 to 40 distinct CDR3 sequences. The receptors here all came from a human patient who had a liver transplant. Certain T cells may be donor cells from the graft. Both conserved end residues are part of each CDR3. The D gene is left open where the match is weak. Clone size is stated in some rows and not others, as once, few, many or a class when expanded.

size,D,J,V,CDR3,DNA
NA,NA,TRBJ2-7,TRBV6-6,CASSYPKGSYSYEQYF,TGTGCCAGCAGTTATCCTAAGGGATCATACTCCTACGAGCAGTACTTC
NA,NA,TRBJ1-2,TRBV10-3,CAIFANYGYTF,TGTGCCATATTTGCTAACTATGGCTACACCTTC
few,NA,TRBJ1-4,TRBV6-1,CASRGRWRIDEKLFF,TGTGCCAGCAGGGGACGATGGCGAATTGATGAAAAACTGTTTTTT
NA,TRBD2,TRBJ2-7,TRBV6-2/TRBV6-3,CASSPHVAGVYEQYF,TGTGCCAGCAGCCCCCATGTAGCGGGAGTATACGAGCAGTACTTC
NA,NA,TRBJ2-1,TRBV27,CASSLGGSYNEQFF,TGTGCCAGCAGTTTAGGGGGGAGCTACAATGAGCAGTTCTTC
NA,NA,TRBJ1-1,TRBV6-5,CASSTLGVSTEAFF,TGTGCCAGCAGTACCTTAGGAGTGAGCACTGAAGCTTTCTTT
hyperexpanded,NA,TRBJ1-6,TRBV18,CASSPGGAGFNSPLHF,TGTGCCAGCTCACCCGGGGGCGCGGGTTTTAATTCACCCCTCCACTTT
few,TRBD2,TRBJ2-3,TRBV28,CASRPWTSGATDTQYF,TGTGCCAGCAGACCCTGGACTAGCGGGGCCACAGATACGCAGTATTTT
NA,NA,TRBJ1-1,TRBV19,CASTSQRGGIEAFF,TGTGCCAGTACCTCCCAAAGAGGGGGTATTGAAGCTTTCTTT
hyperexpanded,TRBD2,TRBJ2-1,TRBV11-2,CASSSGWLAGLRHEQFF,TGTGCCAGCAGCTCAGGCTGGCTAGCGGGACTTCGGCATGAGCAGTTCTTC
once,NA,TRBJ1-1,TRBV19,CASRPNRGREAFF,TGTGCCAGTAGACCAAACCGGGGTCGGGAAGCTTTCTTT
NA,NA,TRBJ1-2,TRBV7-9,CASSSPGLLHGYTF,TGTGCCAGCAGCTCCCCCGGCCTGTTGCATGGCTACACCTTC
hyperexpanded,NA,TRBJ1-2,TRBV18,CASSPSTDLNYGYTF,TGTGCCAGCTCACCATCAACTGACCTAAACTATGGCTACACCTTC
NA,TRBD2,TRBJ2-3,TRBV6-1,CASEPIAGTSTDTQYF,TGTGCCAGCGAACCCATAGCGGGAACTAGCACAGATACGCAGTATTTT
medium-sized,NA,TRBJ2-5,TRBV11-2,CASSDSSRQGGETQYF,TGTGCCAGCAGCGATAGTTCGAGACAGGGAGGAGAGACCCAGTACTTC
few,NA,TRBJ2-2,TRBV6-1,CASSEPSPRLFF,TGTGCCAGCAGTGAACCCAGTCCTCGGCTGTTTTTT
hyperexpanded,NA,TRBJ2-1,TRBV7-9,CASSLSGGSYNEQFF,TGTGCCAGCAGTCTTAGCGGAGGCTCCTACAATGAGCAGTTCTTC